This T cell receptor (beta chain) was identified in a study of Ad26.COV2.S vaccination and SARS-CoV-2 variants. Study-wide background: Ad26.COV2.S given intramuscularly, once or twice 56 days apart.

Comments on this clone: Its specificity is unknown.

Looked up from germline, CDR1 is SEHNR and CDR2 is FQNEAQ (reference sequence). Trimming removed 2 bases from V and 5 bases from J, with 6 bases in between. CDR3 length: 13 amino acids. Noted treatment: some 19 received Ad26.COV2.S at low or high dose, single or two shots; 5 received placebo; per-sample allocation not given. Samples were taken on day 63 after the first vaccine or placebo injection. General study points: Similar non-spike TCR breadth was observed in recipients of vaccine and of placebo.

Produced via immunoSEQ multiplex PCR; TCRdb's table is partial and in-frame only. The sample has around 400,000 clones; about nine tenths are singletons. The rearrangement uses TRBV7-9 and TRBJ2-2; unclear D gene. The source material was peripheral blood, sampled in a trial of Ad26.COV2.S vaccine versus placebo. The source of this sequence is a person between 18 and 65 years old who received the Ad26.COV2.S COVID-19 vaccine or a placebo. CDR3 sequence reads: CASSLYGTGELFF. Here the CDR3 DNA reads TGTGCCAGCAGCTTATACGGAACCGGGGAGCTGTTTTTT.